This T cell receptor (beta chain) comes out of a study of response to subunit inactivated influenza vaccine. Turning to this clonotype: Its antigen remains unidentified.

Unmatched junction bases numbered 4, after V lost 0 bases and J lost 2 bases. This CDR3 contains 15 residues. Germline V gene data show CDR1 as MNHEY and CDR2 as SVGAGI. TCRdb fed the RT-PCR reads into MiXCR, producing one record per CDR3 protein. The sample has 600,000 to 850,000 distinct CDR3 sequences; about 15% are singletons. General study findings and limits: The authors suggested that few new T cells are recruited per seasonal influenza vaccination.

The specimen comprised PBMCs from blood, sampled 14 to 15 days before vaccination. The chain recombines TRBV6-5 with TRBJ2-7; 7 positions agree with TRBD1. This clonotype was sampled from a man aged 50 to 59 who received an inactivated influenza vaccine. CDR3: CASSYSHRGPYEQYF. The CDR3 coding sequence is TGTGCCAGCAGTTACTCCCACAGGGGACCCTACGAGCAGTACTTC.